The 23 T cell receptor beta chains given below trace back to one sample, sequenced in a study of blood T cell repertoires in COVID-19. The data were produced by immunoSEQ multiplex PCR, yet TCRdb's version contains in-frame clones alone and is incomplete. In the table there are around 300,000 clones, approximately 90% of which are singletons. The sequencing sample was made of peripheral blood. The receptors come from a woman in her fifties or sixties with COVID-19, enrolled during active disease.

The CDR3 DNA reads as TGTGCCAGCTCACCGCTAGATACAGGGGATGTGACCCAGTACTTC. This gives the protein CASSPLDTGDVTQYF. This sequence joins TRBV18 and TRBJ2-5; TRBD1 matches 7 bases. The CDR3 has 15 residues. V was pared by 3 bases and J by 7 bases, with 11 bases of the junction left unmatched. In germline, CDR1 is KGHSH, CDR2 LQKENI.

This chain joins TRBV2 and TRBJ2-3; 10 nucleotides match TRBD2. Trimming took 5 bases from V and 4 from J; bases not matched to a gene: 6. The germline V gene encodes CDR1 SNHLY and CDR2 FYNNEI. The CDR3 is 15 residues long. The DNA of the CDR3 is TGTGCCAGCAGTAACCCCGGGACTAGCGCAGATACGCAGTATTTT. Amino acid sequence: CASSNPGTSADTQYF. Supplemented by reference TRBV2 and TRBJ2-3, the full variable domain reads EPEVTQTPSHQVTQMGQEVILRCVPISNHLYFYWYRQILGQKVEFLVSFYNNEISEKSEIFDDQFSVERPDGSNFTLKIRSTKLEDSAMYFCASSNPGTSADTQYFGPGTRLTVL.

The chain combines TRBV7-9 with TRBJ2-1; 10 bases are shared with TRBD2. This CDR3 comprises 15 residues. The germline CDR1 and CDR2 sequences are SEHNR and FQNEAQ (reference sequence). V trimming: 5 bases; J trimming: 6 bases; junction bases outside the gene matches: 7. The CDR3: CASSVFSGRFNEQFF. CDR3 in DNA: TGTGCCAGCAGCGTCTTTAGCGGGAGGTTCAATGAGCAGTTCTTC.

The rearrangement joins TRBV7-3 to TRBJ1-1; D perhaps matches TRBD1 (5 bases). Trimming took 6 bases from V and 1 from J, leaving 12 bases between them. CDR1 is SGHTA and CDR2 is FQGTGA in the germline V gene. CDR3 size: 14 residues. This CDR3 reads CASRRRGGNTEAFF. The CDR3 DNA is TGTGCCAGCAGACGGAGGGGCGGGAACACTGAAGCTTTCTTT. Full variable domain (missing parts from reference TRBV7-3 and TRBJ1-1): GAGVSQTPSNKVTEKGKYVELRCDPISGHTALYWYRQSLGQGPEFLIYFQGTGAADDSGLPNDRFFAVRPEGSVSTLKIQRTERGDSAVYLCASRRRGGNTEAFFGQGTRLTVV.

The chain carries TRBV28 and TRBJ1-5, with 11 bases aligning to TRBD1. The V gene end was trimmed by 3 bases and the J gene end by 4 bases; junction bases not matched to a gene: 5. This CDR3 contains 16 residues. Germline V gene data show CDR1 as MDHEN and CDR2 as SYDVKM. CDR3 amino acids: CASSLGQGVRNQPQHF. Here the CDR3 DNA reads TGTGCCAGCAGTTTGGGACAGGGGGTTCGAAATCAGCCCCAGCATTTT.

This clone was recorded only once. This chain connects TRBV19 to TRBJ2-1; D might be TRBD2 (5 bases). The CDR3 is made up of 14 amino acids. The germline V gene encodes CDR1 LNHDA and CDR2 SQIVND (reference sequence). V was trimmed by 3 bases and J by 9 bases, leaving 15 bases between them. This CDR3 is CASSMGPGGVEQFF. The CDR3 nucleotides are TGTGCCAGTAGTATGGGCCCAGGAGGCGTTGAGCAGTTCTTC.

The V call is TRBV5-4, the J call TRBJ2-1, with 8 bases matching TRBD2. This CDR3 has 17 residues. CDR1 is SGHNT, CDR2 YYREEE, per germline (reference sequence). V lost 4 bases and J lost 6; bases outside the gene matches: 15. The CDR3 DNA reads as TGTGCCAGCAGCCTCTCGGCCGGGCTAGCGGGTTCCAATGAGCAGTTCTTC. Residues: CASSLSAGLAGSNEQFF. Full variable domain (outside the CDR3, taken from reference TRBV5-4 and TRBJ2-1): ETGVTQSPTHLIKTRGQQVTLRCSSQSGHNTVSWYQQALGQGPQFIFQYYREEENGRGNFPPRFSGLQFPNYSSELNVNALELDDSALYLCASSLSAGLAGSNEQFFGPGTRLTVL.

The rearrangement links TRBV19 to TRBJ1-1, with D possibly matching TRBD1 (5 bases). V was cut by 4 bases and J by 4 bases, with 10 bases left in between. CDR3 length equals 13 residues. CDR1 LNHDA and CDR2 SQIVND come from the germline V gene (reference sequence). The chain's CDR3 is CASSTGIATEAFF. The CDR3 nucleotides read TGTGCCAGTAGTACAGGGATAGCCACTGAAGCTTTCTTT.

This sequence joins TRBV3-1 (or the pseudogene TRBV3-2) and TRBJ2-5; 14 bases line up with TRBD2. CDR1 is LGHDT and CDR2 is YNNKEL in the germline V gene (reference sequence). This CDR3 comprises 19 residues. Trimming removed 6 bases from V and 5 bases from J; junction bases left unmatched: 17. The CDR3 coding sequence is TGTGCCAGCAGTTCTAGGACTAGCGGGAGGACTGTAATTACGGAGACCCAGTACTTC. It yields the protein CASSSRTSGRTVITETQYF.

This chain uses TRBV6-9 with TRBJ2-7; 9 bases fit TRBD1. The CDR3 covers 17 residues. CDR1 is MNHGY, CDR2 SVAAGI, per germline. J lost 5 bases, V lost 0 bases, and 11 bases had no gene match. The CDR3 spells CASSYSTSGTGWDEQYF. The CDR3 DNA reads as TGTGCCAGCAGTTATTCAACTTCCGGGACAGGGTGGGACGAGCAGTACTTC.

This clone was seen a single time. The CDR3 DNA sequence: TGTGCCAGCAGCTTGGTACAGGGCCCATCCTACGAGCAGTACTTC. Protein: CASSLVQGPSYEQYF. The V call is TRBV5-4, the J call TRBJ2-7; a weak D match, TRBD1 (6 bases). Looked up from germline, CDR1 is SGHNT and CDR2 is YYREEE (reference sequence). The CDR3 runs 15 residues. Trimming shortened V by 0 bases and J by 1 base, and 11 bases separated the two germline ends.

V is TRBV5-4 and J is TRBJ2-5, with 8 nucleotides matching TRBD1. This CDR3 has 15 residues. Germline-derived CDR1 and CDR2 are SGHNT and YYREEE (reference sequence). V shed 4 bases and J 1 base; nucleotides not matched to a gene: 6. DNA for the CDR3: TGTGCCAGCAGCAGACAGGGGATTCCCCAAGAGACCCAGTACTTC. It encodes CASSRQGIPQETQYF.

The count of this clone is one. CDR3 sequence reads: CASRISGSNYEQYF. The CDR3 nucleotides read TGTGCCAGCAGGATAAGCGGGAGTAACTACGAGCAGTACTTC. The chain combines TRBV27 with TRBJ2-7; the match to TRBD2 covers 8 bases. From germline, CDR1 is MNHEY and CDR2 SMNVEV (reference sequence). Trimming at V came to 6 bases and at J to 3 bases, leaving 7 bases not matched to a gene. The CDR3 has 14 amino acids.

This chain links TRBV9 with TRBJ2-3; 10 nucleotides match TRBD2. With 4 bases clipped from V and 4 bases from J, the junction kept 6 bases outside the gene matches. Germline V gene sequence: CDR1 SGDLS, CDR2 YYNGEE. The CDR3 covers 15 residues. CDR3 coding DNA: TGTGCCAGCAGCTTGAGCGGGAGGGGAGCAGATACGCAGTATTTT. This translates into CASSLSGRGADTQYF. The variable domain in full, with the rest retrieved from reference TRBV9 and TRBJ2-3, is DSGVTQTPKHLITATGQRVTLRCSPRSGDLSVYWYQQSLDQGLQFLIQYYNGEERAKGNILERFSAQQFPDLHSELNLSSLELGDSALYFCASSLSGRGADTQYFGPGTRLTVL.

The rearrangement uses TRBV4-1 and TRBJ2-7; D remains ambiguous. CDR1 and CDR2 (germline): MGHRA, YSYEKL. V was pared by 2 bases and J by 4 bases, with 9 bases between. This CDR3 has 13 amino acids. In nucleotides, the CDR3 is TGCGCCAGCAGCCAAATGGGCCCGTACGAGCAGTACTTC. This translates into CASSQMGPYEQYF.

V is TRBV3-1 (or the pseudogene TRBV3-2) and J is TRBJ2-7, with TRBD2 matching 15 bases. After removal of 1 base from V and 8 bases from J, the junction contained 9 bases not matched to a gene. Germline CDR1 is LGHDT and CDR2 is YNNKEL (reference sequence). This CDR3 has 17 residues. CDR3: CASSQGTSGRAPAKQYF. The CDR3 coding sequence is TGTGCCAGCAGCCAAGGGACTAGCGGGAGGGCCCCGGCTAAGCAGTACTTC.

The chain links TRBV4-2 to TRBJ2-5; 14 nucleotides align to TRBD2. Germline values: CDR1 LGHNA, CDR2 YNFKEQ. V lost 1 base and J lost 1; bases outside the gene matches: 5. This CDR3 comprises 18 residues. As DNA, the CDR3 is TGTGCCAGCAGCCAAGGACTAGCGGGAGGGAATATCCAAGAGACCCAGTACTTC. Translation gives CASSQGLAGGNIQETQYF.

This clone was observed a single time. This rearrangement joins TRBV15 to TRBJ2-1, with 9 bases fitting TRBD2. The CDR3 consists of 17 residues. The V and J ends lost 2 bases and 3 bases, in that order; junction bases with no gene match: 8. Germline CDR1 LNHNV, CDR2 YYDKDF (reference sequence). The CDR3 loop reads CATSRQRTSVNYNEQFF. The CDR3 bases are TGTGCCACCAGCAGACAAAGGACTAGCGTAAACTACAATGAGCAGTTCTTC.

V is TRBV12-3 or TRBV12-4 and J is TRBJ2-5, with D perhaps matching TRBD2 (6 bases). CDR3 length equals 13 residues. Deletions cut 6 bases from V and 5 bases from J, with 13 bases between. The CDR3 region is CASSITSLETQYF. In DNA form, the CDR3 reads TGTGCCAGCAGCATTACTAGCTTGGAGACCCAGTACTTC.

The V gene is TRBV6-2 or TRBV6-3, the J gene TRBJ2-7, with 12 positions matching TRBD2. J lost 2 bases, V lost 2 bases, and 10 bases had no gene match. This CDR3 region has 18 residues. Germline V gene data show CDR1 as MNHEY and CDR2 as SVGEGT. The CDR3 bases are TGTGCCAGCAGTTACATACGGCCTAGCGGGAGGGATACCTACGAGCAGTACTTC. The encoded protein is CASSYIRPSGRDTYEQYF.

V and J are TRBV6-6 and TRBJ1-2, with 10 nucleotides matching TRBD1. The V and J ends lost 2 bases and 2 bases, in that order; junction bases with no gene match: 2. This CDR3 spans 15 amino acids. Germline CDR1 reads MNHNY; CDR2 reads SVGAGI (reference sequence). CDR3 sequence (DNA): TGTGCCAGCAGTTACCAGGGACAGGGGAACTATGGCTACACCTTC. Protein sequence: CASSYQGQGNYGYTF.

V gene TRBV12-5 combines with J gene TRBJ2-5; 9 bases map to TRBD2. V was clipped by 0 bases and J by 1 base; unmatched bases: 9. This CDR3 has 18 residues. Per germline, CDR1 LGHNT and CDR2 FRNRAP. CDR3 DNA sequence: TGTGCTAGTGGTTTGGTACCTCTGCGGGAGGGACGCCAAGAGACCCAGTACTTC. Its translation is CASGLVPLREGRQETQYF.

This chain uses TRBV12-5 with TRBJ1-5; 8 bases line up with TRBD1. V lost 1 base to trimming and J lost 8 bases; unmatched junction nucleotides: 7. The germline V gene has CDR1 LGHNT and CDR2 FRNRAP. The CDR3 loop spans 15 amino acids. The CDR3 loop is CASGLEHRGIKPQHF. CDR3 DNA sequence: TGTGCTAGTGGTTTGGAACACAGGGGGATAAAGCCCCAGCATTTT.